Many counts were recorded for the clone carrying this T cell receptor beta chain. TCRdb reanalysed the 5' RACE reads using MiXCR and keeps one entry per CDR3 protein. The profile shows over 95,000 distinct CDR3 sequences, 15% to 20% of them singletons. The data were taken from a study of T cells of healthy individuals. CDR3 size: 14 residues. V gave up 5 bases and J gave up 1 base, with 11 bases separating them. Per germline, CDR1 SEHNR and CDR2 FQNEAQ (reference sequence). The receptor was derived from a human donor in good health. The chain couples TRBV7-9 to TRBJ1-1; tentatively, D is TRBD1 (6 bases). CDR3 amino acids: CASSRGGPNTEAFF. DNA of the CDR3: TGTGCCAGCAGCCGGGGGGGGCCGAACACTGAAGCTTTCTTT.